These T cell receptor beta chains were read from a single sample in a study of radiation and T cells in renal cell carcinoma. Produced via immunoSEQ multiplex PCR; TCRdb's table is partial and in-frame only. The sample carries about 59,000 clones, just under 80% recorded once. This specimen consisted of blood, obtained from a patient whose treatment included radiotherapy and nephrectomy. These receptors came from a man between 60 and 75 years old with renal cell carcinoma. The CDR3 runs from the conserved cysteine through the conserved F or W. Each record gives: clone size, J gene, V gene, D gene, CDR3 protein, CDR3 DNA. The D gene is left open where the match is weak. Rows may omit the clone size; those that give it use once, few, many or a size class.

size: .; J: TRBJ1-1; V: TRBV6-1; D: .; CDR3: CASSARRPEAFF; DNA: TGTGCCAGCAGTGCCAGAAGACCTGAAGCTTTCTTT
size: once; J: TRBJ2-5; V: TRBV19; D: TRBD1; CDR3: CASSIGTGAQETQYF; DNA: TGTGCCAGTAGTATAGGGACAGGGGCCCAAGAGACCCAGTACTTC
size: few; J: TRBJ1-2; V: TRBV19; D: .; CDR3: CASSPEGDYGYTF; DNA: TGTGCCAGTAGTCCCGAGGGCGACTATGGCTACACCTTC
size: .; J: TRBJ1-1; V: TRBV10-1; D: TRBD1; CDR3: CASTGQPGTEAFF; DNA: TGCGCCAGCACGGGACAGCCGGGCACTGAAGCTTTCTTT
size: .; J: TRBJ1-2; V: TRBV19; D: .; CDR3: CATLEGKGYGYTF; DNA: TGTGCCACCCTTGAGGGAAAAGGCTATGGCTACACCTTC
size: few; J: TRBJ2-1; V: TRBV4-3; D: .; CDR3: CASSQDRAGAREQFF; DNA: TGCGCCAGCAGCCAAGATAGGGCAGGGGCGAGAGAGCAGTTCTTC
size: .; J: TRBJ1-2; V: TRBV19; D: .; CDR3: CASKDRGANYGYTF; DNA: TGTGCCAGTAAGGACCGGGGAGCCAACTATGGCTACACCTTC
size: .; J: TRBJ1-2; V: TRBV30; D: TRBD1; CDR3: CAATGNWHGYTF; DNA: TGTGCCGCGACAGGGAATTGGCATGGCTACACCTTC
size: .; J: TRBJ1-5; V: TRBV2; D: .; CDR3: CASRLDNQPQHF; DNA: TGTGCCAGCCGTCTGGACAATCAGCCCCAGCATTTT
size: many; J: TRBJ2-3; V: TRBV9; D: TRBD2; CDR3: CASSVGPSGRGTDTQYF; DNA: TGTGCCAGCAGCGTAGGTCCCTCCGGGAGGGGGACAGATACGCAGTATTTT
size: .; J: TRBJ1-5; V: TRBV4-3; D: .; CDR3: CASSQIWGVPQPQHF; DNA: TGCGCCAGCAGCCAAATCTGGGGGGTTCCTCAGCCCCAGCATTTT
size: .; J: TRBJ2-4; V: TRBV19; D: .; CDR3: CASSIGRLIQSNIQYF; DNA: TGTGCCAGTAGTATAGGTAGGCTGATCCAATCAAACATTCAGTACTTC
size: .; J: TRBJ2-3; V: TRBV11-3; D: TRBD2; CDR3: CASSPGVAGADTQYF; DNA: TGTGCCAGCAGCCCCGGGGTAGCGGGAGCGGATACGCAGTATTTT
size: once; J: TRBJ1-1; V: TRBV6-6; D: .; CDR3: CASSTRTANTEAFF; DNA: TGTGCCAGCAGCACCAGGACAGCGAACACTGAAGCTTTCTTT
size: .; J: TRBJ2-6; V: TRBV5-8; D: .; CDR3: CASSERAGANVLTF; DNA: TGTGCCAGCAGCGAAAGGGCTGGGGCCAACGTCCTGACTTTC
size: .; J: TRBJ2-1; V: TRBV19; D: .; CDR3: CASKSRASSYNEQFF; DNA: TGTGCCAGTAAGTCGCGGGCTAGCTCCTACAATGAGCAGTTCTTC
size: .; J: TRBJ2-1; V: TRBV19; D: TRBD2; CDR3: CASRRRLAGGLEQFF; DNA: TGTGCCAGTCGGCGCCGACTAGCGGGAGGACTTGAGCAGTTCTTC
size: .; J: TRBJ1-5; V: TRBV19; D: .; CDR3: CASNHGAGWSNQPQHF; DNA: TGTGCCAGTAATCATGGGGCCGGGTGGAGCAATCAGCCCCAGCATTTT
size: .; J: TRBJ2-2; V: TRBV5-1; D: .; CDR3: CASSLAVSANTGELFF; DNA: TGCGCCAGCAGCTTGGCGGTCAGCGCGAACACCGGGGAGCTGTTTTTT
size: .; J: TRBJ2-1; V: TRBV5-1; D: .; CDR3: CASSFSGSTYNEQFF; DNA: TGCGCCAGCAGCTTTAGCGGTTCTACATACAATGAGCAGTTCTTC
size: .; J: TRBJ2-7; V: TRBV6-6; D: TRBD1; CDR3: CASSYQDRDYEQYF; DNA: TGTGCCAGCAGTTACCAGGACAGGGACTACGAGCAGTACTTC
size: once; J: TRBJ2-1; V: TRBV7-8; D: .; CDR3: CASSQGGVDYNEQFF; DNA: TGTGCCAGCAGCCAGGGGGGCGTCGACTACAATGAGCAGTTCTTC
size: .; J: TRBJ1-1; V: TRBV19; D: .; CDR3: CASRHFQEKAFF; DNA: TGTGCCAGTAGACACTTCCAGGAGAAAGCTTTCTTT
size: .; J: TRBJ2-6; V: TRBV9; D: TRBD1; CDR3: CASSVDRGAGANVLTF; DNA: TGTGCCAGCAGCGTCGACAGGGGGGCCGGGGCCAACGTCCTGACTTTC
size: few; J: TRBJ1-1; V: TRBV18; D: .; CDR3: CASSPADTEAFF; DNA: TGTGCCAGCTCACCTGCGGACACTGAAGCTTTCTTT
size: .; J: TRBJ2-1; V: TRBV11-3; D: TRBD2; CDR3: CASSGTTRYNEQFF; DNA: TGTGCCAGCAGCGGGACTACCCGCTACAATGAGCAGTTCTTC
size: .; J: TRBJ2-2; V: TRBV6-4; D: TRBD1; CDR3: CASRRDRESAGELFF; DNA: TGTGCCAGCAGACGGGACAGGGAGTCTGCCGGGGAGCTGTTTTTT
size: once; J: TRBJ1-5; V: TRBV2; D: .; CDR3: CASSEGNINQPQHF; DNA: TGTGCCAGCAGTGAAGGGAACATCAATCAGCCCCAGCATTTT
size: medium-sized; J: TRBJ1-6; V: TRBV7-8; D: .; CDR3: CASSPSDSFYNSPLHF; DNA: TGTGCCAGCAGCCCCTCGGACTCCTTCTATAATTCACCCCTCCACTTT
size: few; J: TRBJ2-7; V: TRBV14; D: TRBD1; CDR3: CASSPGTGGYEQYF; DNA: TGTGCCAGCAGCCCTGGGACAGGGGGCTACGAGCAGTACTTC
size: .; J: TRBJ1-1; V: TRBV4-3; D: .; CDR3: CASSQDEGTEAFF; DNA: TGCGCCAGCAGCCAGGATGAGGGCACTGAAGCTTTCTTT
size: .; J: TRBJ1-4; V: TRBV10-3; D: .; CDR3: CAISWDGTMNAEKLFF; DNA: TGTGCCATCAGTTGGGACGGAACGATGAACGCTGAAAAACTGTTTTTT
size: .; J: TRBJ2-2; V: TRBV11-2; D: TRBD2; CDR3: CASSLDTGGNTGELFF; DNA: TGTGCCAGCAGCTTAGACACGGGGGGGAACACCGGGGAGCTGTTTTTT
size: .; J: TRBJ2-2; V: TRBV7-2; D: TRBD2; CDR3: CASSLEGLADTGELFF; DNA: TGTGCCAGCAGCTTAGAGGGACTAGCTGACACCGGGGAGCTGTTTTTT
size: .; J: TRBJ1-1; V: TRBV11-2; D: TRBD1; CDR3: CASRIQGVGTEAFF; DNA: TGTGCCAGCAGGATACAGGGGGTAGGAACTGAAGCTTTCTTT
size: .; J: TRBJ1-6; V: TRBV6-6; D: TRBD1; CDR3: CASRKQGSSYNSPLHF; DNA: TGTGCCAGCAGGAAACAGGGGAGCTCCTATAATTCACCCCTCCACTTT
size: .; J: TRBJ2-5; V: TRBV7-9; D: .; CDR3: CASSLASYSQETQYF; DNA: TGTGCCAGCAGCTTAGCGTCCTACAGTCAAGAGACCCAGTACTTC
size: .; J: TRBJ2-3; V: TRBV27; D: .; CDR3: CASSFGQNTDTQYF; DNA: TGTGCCAGCAGTTTCGGACAGAACACAGATACGCAGTATTTT
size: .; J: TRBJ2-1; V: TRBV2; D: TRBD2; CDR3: CASSELAGVYNEQFF; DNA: TGTGCCAGCAGTGAGCTAGCGGGAGTTTACAATGAGCAGTTCTTC
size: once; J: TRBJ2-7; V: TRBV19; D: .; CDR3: CASSIGAHYEQYF; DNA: TGTGCCAGTAGTATCGGGGCTCACTACGAGCAGTACTTC
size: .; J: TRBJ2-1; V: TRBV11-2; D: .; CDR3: CASVSGPHNEQFF; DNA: TGTGCCAGTGTAAGCGGGCCACACAATGAGCAGTTCTTC
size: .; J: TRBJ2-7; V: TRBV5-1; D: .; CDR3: CASSRDQGGYEQYF; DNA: TGCGCCAGCAGCAGGGACCAGGGGGGCTACGAGCAGTACTTC
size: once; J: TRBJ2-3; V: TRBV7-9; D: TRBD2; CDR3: CASSFPGLALTSSTDTQYF; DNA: TGTGCCAGCAGCTTTCCGGGACTAGCTCTTACCTCTAGCACAGATACGCAGTATTTT
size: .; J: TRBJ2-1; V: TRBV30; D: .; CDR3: CAWSVVWARDNEQFF; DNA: TGTGCCTGGAGTGTGGTGTGGGCCCGAGACAATGAGCAGTTCTTC
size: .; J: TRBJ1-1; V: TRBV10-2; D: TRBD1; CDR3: CASSEWYPSPGQVLNTEAFF; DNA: TGCGCCAGCAGTGAGTGGTACCCCTCGCCGGGACAGGTACTGAACACTGAAGCTTTCTTT
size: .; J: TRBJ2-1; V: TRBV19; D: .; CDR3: CASSNRRAPPYNEQFF; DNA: TGTGCCAGTAGTAATCGTAGGGCTCCGCCCTACAATGAGCAGTTCTTC
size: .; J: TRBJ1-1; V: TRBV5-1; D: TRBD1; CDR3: CASSVNRGRGTEAFF; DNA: TGCGCCAGCAGCGTTAACAGGGGGCGCGGCACTGAAGCTTTCTTT
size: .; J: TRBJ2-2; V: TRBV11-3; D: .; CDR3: CASSTQDSRGGELFF; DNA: TGTGCCAGCAGCACCCAGGACAGTAGGGGCGGGGAGCTGTTTTTT
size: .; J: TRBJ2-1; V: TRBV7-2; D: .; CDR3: CASTGVGSSYNEQFF; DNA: TGTGCCAGCACCGGTGTAGGGAGCTCCTACAATGAGCAGTTCTTC
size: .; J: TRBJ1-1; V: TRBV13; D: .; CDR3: CASSLVRGADMNTEAFF; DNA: TGTGCCAGCAGCTTAGTCAGGGGAGCCGATATGAACACTGAAGCTTTCTTT
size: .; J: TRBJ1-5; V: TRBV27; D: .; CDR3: CASSSPGLNQPQHF; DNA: TGTGCCAGCAGTTCACCGGGCCTCAATCAGCCCCAGCATTTT
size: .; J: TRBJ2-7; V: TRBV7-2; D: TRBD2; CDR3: CASSGGGAIYEQYF; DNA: TGTGCCAGCAGCGGCGGGGGGGCCATTTACGAGCAGTACTTC
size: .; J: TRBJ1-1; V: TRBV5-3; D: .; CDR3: CARVEGPPGTEAFF; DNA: TGTGCCAGAGTAGAGGGACCTCCGGGCACTGAAGCTTTCTTT